This T cell receptor (beta chain) comes out of a study of cytomegalovirus exposure and HLA in healthy donors. PCR involved 60 Vbeta and 13 Jbeta primers. Sequenced by immunoSEQ multiplex PCR; TCRdb stores in-frame clones only, minus some. Found here are 160,000 or so clones, 84% of them singletons; the top ten hold roughly 6.7%. This CDR3 has 13 amino acids. V trimming: 7 bases; J trimming: 2 bases; junction bases outside the gene matches: 4. Germline V lookup: CDR1 MNHNS, CDR2 SASEGT. Sequencing was done on a sample of PBMCs. The sequence derives from a man aged 45-60 years in good health and CMV-seropositive. V and J are TRBV6-1 and TRBJ1-2, with TRBD1 matching 7 bases. The CDR3 spells CASTTGENYGYTF. The CDR3 DNA follows: TGTGCCAGCACCACAGGGGAGAACTATGGCTACACCTTC.